This T cell receptor (beta chain) comes out of a study of blood T cells in healthy people across ages. About the study: Every two T cells gave about one barcoded beta molecule via template switching. Study-wide results and limits: When one million T cells were used, diversity estimates were thought to be underestimates.

CDR3 length: 15 amino acids. The germline CDR1 and CDR2 sequences are LGHNA and YSLEER. The authors ran a second PCR of 7 to 11 cycles using a sample-barcoded 5' primer and a J-beta primer mix. With 12 random nucleotides, a template-switch adaptor tagged each individual cDNA molecule. MiXCR, applied by TCRdb to the 5' RACE reads, yields one record per CDR3 protein. The data contain some 1,800,000 distinct CDR3 sequences, around 40% of them singletons. The extraction recovered at least 6 micrograms of total RNA per sample. The table lists this clonotype with a count of one. Its antigen is undetermined. The junction and the germline gene differ at one end; a read error may be behind it.

This receptor was identified in a human donor in good health. The chain joins TRBV4-3 to TRBJ1-1; D is perhaps TRBD1 (5 bases). The material sequenced was blood. The CDR3 loop is CASSQEPRGRTGAFF. In nucleotides, the CDR3 is TGCGCCAGCAGCCAAGAGCCCCGGGGGAGAACTGGAGCTTTCTTT.